What follows is one T cell receptor (beta chain) and its context. Its antigen is currently unknown. Trimming removed 1 base at V and 0 bases at J, with 9 bases between. CDR1 KGHSH and CDR2 LQKENI come from the germline V gene. The CDR3 consists of 15 residues. The table came from immunoSEQ multiplex PCR; TCRdb's copy has only in-frame clones and leaves some out. This sample has 70,000 to 100,000 clones, with 89% found just once. The data belong to a study of OX40 agonist ivuxolimab in advanced cancers. Findings of the study overall: Clones of CD4+ and CD8+ blood T cells grew by week 6 at doses of 0.1 to 3.0 mg/kg. Clonal expansion among partial responders at 0.1-3.0 mg/kg ranked near the lowest. More expanded clones were found, on average, in CD8+ than in CD4+ T cells.

Sequencing used CD4+ or CD8+ T cells sorted from blood, obtained in a trial of the OX40 agonist ivuxolimab. This receptor was identified in an adult with an advanced solid tumor such as melanoma, head and neck, liver or kidney cancer. This chain joins TRBV18 and TRBJ1-1; D unresolved. The CDR3 DNA reads as TGTGCCAGCTCACCACGGGCGGAGATGAACACTGAAGCTTTCTTT. Protein sequence: CASSPRAEMNTEAFF.